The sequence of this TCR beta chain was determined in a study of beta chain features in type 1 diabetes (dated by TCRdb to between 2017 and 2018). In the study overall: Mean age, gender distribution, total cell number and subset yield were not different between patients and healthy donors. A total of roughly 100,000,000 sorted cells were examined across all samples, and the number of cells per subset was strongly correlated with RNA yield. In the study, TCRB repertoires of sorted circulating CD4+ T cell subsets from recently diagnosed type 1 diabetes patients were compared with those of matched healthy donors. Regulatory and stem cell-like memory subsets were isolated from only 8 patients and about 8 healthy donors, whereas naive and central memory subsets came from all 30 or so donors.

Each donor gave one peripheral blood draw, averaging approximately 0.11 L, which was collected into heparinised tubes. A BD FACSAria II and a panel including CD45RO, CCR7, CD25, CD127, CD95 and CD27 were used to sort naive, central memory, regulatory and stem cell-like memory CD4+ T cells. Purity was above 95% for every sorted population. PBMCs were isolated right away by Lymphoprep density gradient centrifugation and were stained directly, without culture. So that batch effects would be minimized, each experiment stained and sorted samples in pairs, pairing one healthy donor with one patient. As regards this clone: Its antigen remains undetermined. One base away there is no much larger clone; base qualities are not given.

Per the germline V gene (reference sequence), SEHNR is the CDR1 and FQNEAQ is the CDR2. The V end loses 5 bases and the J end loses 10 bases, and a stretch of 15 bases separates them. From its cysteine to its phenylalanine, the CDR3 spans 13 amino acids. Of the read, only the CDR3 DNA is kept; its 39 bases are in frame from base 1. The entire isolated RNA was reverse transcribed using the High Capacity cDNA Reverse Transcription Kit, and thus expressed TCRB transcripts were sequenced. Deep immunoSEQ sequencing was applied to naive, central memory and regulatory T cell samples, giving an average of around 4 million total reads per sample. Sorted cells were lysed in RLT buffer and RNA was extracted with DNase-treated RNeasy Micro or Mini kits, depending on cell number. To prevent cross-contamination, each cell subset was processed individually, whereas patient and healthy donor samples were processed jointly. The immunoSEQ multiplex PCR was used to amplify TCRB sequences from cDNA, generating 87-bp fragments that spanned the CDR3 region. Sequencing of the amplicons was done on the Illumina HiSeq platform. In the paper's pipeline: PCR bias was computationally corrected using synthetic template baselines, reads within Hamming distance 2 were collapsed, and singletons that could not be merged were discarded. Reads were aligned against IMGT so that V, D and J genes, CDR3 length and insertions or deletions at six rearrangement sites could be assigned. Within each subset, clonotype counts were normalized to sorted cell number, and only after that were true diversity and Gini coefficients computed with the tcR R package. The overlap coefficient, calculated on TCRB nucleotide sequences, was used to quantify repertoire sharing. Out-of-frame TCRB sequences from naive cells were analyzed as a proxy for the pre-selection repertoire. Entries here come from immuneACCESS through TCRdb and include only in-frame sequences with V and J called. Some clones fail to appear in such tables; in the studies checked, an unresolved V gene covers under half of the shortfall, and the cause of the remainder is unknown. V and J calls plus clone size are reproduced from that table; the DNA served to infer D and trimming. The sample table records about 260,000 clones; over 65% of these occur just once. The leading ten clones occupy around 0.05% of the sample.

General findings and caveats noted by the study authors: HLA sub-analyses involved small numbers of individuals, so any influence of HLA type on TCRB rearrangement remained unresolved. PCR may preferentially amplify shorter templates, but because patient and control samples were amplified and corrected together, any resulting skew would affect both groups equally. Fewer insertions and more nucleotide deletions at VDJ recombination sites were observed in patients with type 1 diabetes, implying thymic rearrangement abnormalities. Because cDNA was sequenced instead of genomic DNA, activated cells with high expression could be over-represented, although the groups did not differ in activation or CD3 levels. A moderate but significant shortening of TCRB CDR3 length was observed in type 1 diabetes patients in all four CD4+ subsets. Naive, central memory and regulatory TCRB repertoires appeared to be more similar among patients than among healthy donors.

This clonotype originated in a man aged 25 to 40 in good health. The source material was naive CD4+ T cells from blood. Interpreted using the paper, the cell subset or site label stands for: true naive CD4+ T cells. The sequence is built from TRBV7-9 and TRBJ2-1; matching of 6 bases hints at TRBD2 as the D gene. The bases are TGTGCCAGCAGCCAGGATAGGGCGGGAGAGCAGTTCTTC. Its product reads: CASSQDRAGEQFF. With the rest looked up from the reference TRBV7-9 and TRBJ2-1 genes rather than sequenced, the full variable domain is DTGVSQNPRHKITKRGQNVTFRCDPISEHNRLYWYRQTLGQGPEFLTYFQNEAQLEKSRLLSDRFSAERPKGSFSTLEIQRTEQGDSAMYLCASSQDRAGEQFFGPGTRLTVL.